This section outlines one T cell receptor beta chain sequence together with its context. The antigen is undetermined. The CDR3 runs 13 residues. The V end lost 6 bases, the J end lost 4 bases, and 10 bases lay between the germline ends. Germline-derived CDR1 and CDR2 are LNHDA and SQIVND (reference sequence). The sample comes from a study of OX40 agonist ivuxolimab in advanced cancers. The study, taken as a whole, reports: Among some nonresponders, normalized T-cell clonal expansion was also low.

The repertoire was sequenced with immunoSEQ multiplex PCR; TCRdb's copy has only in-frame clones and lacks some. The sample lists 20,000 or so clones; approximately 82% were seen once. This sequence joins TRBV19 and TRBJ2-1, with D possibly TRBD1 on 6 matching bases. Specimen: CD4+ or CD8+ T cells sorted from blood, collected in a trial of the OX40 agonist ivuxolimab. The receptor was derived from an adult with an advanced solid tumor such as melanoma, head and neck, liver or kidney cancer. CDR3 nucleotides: TGTGCCAGTAGGGGGGACATGTACAATGAGCAGTTCTTC. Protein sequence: CASRGDMYNEQFF. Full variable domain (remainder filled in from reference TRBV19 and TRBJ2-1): DGGITQSPKYLFRKEGQNVTLSCEQNLNHDAMYWYRQDPGQGLRLIYYSQIVNDFQKGDIAEGYSVSREKKESFPLTVTSAQKNPTAFYLCASRGDMYNEQFFGPGTRLTVL.